This passage covers 20 T cell receptor beta chains from one sample sequenced in a study of metastatic and nonmetastatic thyroid tumors. Not a single patient had been given any form of treatment at any point before undergoing thyroid surgery. Using MiXCR, TCRdb re-called clones from the PCR reads. Of some 30,000 clones listed, around 30% are singletons. The sample taken for sequencing was blood. The receptors derive from a female donor with papillary thyroid cancer or a benign thyroid nodule (not recorded which). Some clones in this sample may be carry-over from other donors' samples.

This clone ranks as medium-sized. The CDR3 nucleotides are TGTGCCAGCAGTGAAGTTGAAGGCAGGGACCAGCCCCAGCATTTT. Translation gives CASSEVEGRDQPQHF. The J gene is TRBJ1-5, the V gene TRBV6-1; D is possibly TRBD1 (5 bases). Germline-derived CDR1 and CDR2 are MNHNS and SASEGT. This CDR3 is built from 15 residues. With 1 base removed from V and 7 bases from J, the gap between germline ends came to 14 bases.

The chain has TRBV6-1 and TRBJ2-1; possible D gene TRBD1, 5 bases. There are 13 residues in the CDR3. Germline V CDR1 and CDR2: MNHNS, SASEGT. V was pared by 10 bases and J by 8 bases, with 18 bases between. For the CDR3, the DNA is TGTGCCATCGACAGTCCCTTAGGGGATGAGCAGTTCTTC. Its translation: CAIDSPLGDEQFF.

The V call is TRBV5-5, the J call TRBJ1-6; D unresolved. The CDR3 is made up of 14 amino acids. V was shortened by 0 bases and J by 10 bases, with 11 bases between the two germline ends. The germline gives CDR1 SGHKS, CDR2 YYEKEE (reference sequence). The CDR3: CASSLDWGGSPLHF. The CDR3 DNA reads as TGTGCCAGCAGCTTGGATTGGGGTGGCTCACCCCTCCACTTT.

The sample holds a few counts of this clone. The chain links TRBV27 to TRBJ2-2; D gene unclear. Trimming took 6 bases from V and 4 from J, leaving 18 bases between them. The CDR3 spans 16 residues. Germline CDR1 and CDR2: MNHEY and SMNVEV (reference sequence). CDR3 protein: CASSLTFALFTGELFF. The CDR3 region has the DNA TGTGCCAGCAGCCTTACCTTTGCACTATTCACCGGGGAGCTGTTTTTT.

Many counts were recorded for this clone. Given a much more abundant clone one base away, this may be a read error. The conserved final phenylalanine or tryptophan is absent from the CDR3, which likely points to a read error. The chain is built from TRBV20-1 and TRBJ2-2; D unresolved. The CDR3 is 13 amino acids. The V end lost 0 bases, the J end lost 4 bases, and 6 bases lay between the germline ends. Germline-derived CDR1 and CDR2 are DFQATT and SNEGSKA (reference sequence). The CDR3 bases are TGCAGTGCTAGAGATCACTCCACCGGGGAGCTGTTTTCT. This gives the protein CSARDHSTGELFS.

Many counts were recorded for this clone. The V gene is TRBV20-1, the J gene TRBJ2-7; 10 bases fit TRBD1. The J segment lost 3 bases and the V segment lost 5 bases, leaving 7 bases of the junction unmatched. Per germline, CDR1 DFQATT and CDR2 SNEGSKA (reference sequence). The CDR3 contains 14 residues. CDR3 loop: CSAPGTGVDYEQYF. Written as DNA, the CDR3 is TGCAGTGCTCCCGGGACAGGGGTCGACTACGAGCAGTACTTC.

The chain uses TRBV11-2 and TRBJ2-3; D is unclear. V dropped 4 bases and J dropped 0 bases, with 8 bases sitting between them. This CDR3 is built from 14 residues. Germline CDR1 reads SGHAT; CDR2 reads FQNNGV. The CDR3 DNA reads TGTGCCAGCAGCTGGACCTCTAGCACAGATACGCAGTATTTT. Its protein is CASSWTSSTDTQYF.

This clone has only a few counts. This could be a read error, since a much larger clone is one nucleotide away. V and J are TRBV7-2 and TRBJ2-3; no firm D call. This CDR3 spans 11 amino acids. Germline lookup yields CDR1 SGHTA and CDR2 FQGNSA. The CDR3 protein is CASSFTDTKYF. The CDR3 DNA reads as TGTGCCAGCAGCTTCACAGATACGAAGTATTTT.

This clone was counted ten times or more. V gene TRBV11-2 combines with J gene TRBJ1-2, with 10 bases identical to TRBD1. The CDR3 spans 15 residues. Germline-derived CDR1 and CDR2 are SGHAT and FQNNGV. Trimming removed 4 bases from V and 5 bases from J; junction bases left unmatched: 7. The CDR3 loop is CASSSRTGGLYGYTF. As DNA, the CDR3 is TGTGCCAGCAGCTCCCGGACAGGGGGTTTATATGGCTACACCTTC.

This clone was observed a handful of times. The V gene is TRBV6-2 or TRBV6-3, the J gene TRBJ2-3; 7 bases match TRBD2. Per germline, CDR1 MNHEY and CDR2 SVGEGT. Trimming took 9 bases from V and 3 from J; bases not matched to a gene: 6. The CDR3 length is 13 residues. The CDR3 DNA reads TGTGCCAGTCGGGGGGTTGGAACAGATACGCAGTATTTT. This sequence encodes CASRGVGTDTQYF.

As concerns this clone: At one end, the junction sequence differs from germline, possibly due to a read error. This chain uses TRBV7-9 with TRBJ1-1, with TRBD1 as a possible D gene (6 bases). Germline CDR1 is SEHNR and CDR2 is FQNEAQ (reference sequence). The length of the CDR3 is 12 residues. CDR3 nucleotides: TGTGCCAGCAGTCCAAGGGACACTGAAGATTTCTTT. Its protein product is CASSPRDTEDFF.

On this clone itself: The junction departs from the called germline gene at one end, perhaps through a read error. This chain joins TRBV20-1 and TRBJ2-1; 7 bases align to TRBD2. CDR1 and CDR2 from the germline V gene are DFQATT and SNEGSKA (reference sequence). The CDR3 is 16 residues long. In nucleotides, the CDR3 is TGCAGTGCTAGAGCCGGGGCGGCTAGCGGCTCCGCTGAGCATTTCTTC. It is translated as CSARAGAASGSAEHFF.

The chain recombines TRBV28 with TRBJ1-5; D is perhaps TRBD1 (6 bases). Trimming left V 6 bases short and J 8 bases short, with 20 bases between. The CDR3 runs 15 residues. Germline values: CDR1 MDHEN, CDR2 SYDVKM. CDR3 sequence reads: CASRPPGRGHKPQHF. As DNA, the CDR3 is TGTGCCAGCAGACCCCCCGGCAGGGGCCATAAGCCCCAGCATTTT.

The J gene is TRBJ2-7, the V gene TRBV6-2 or TRBV6-3; D remains ambiguous. The V end lost 2 bases, the J end lost 6 bases, and 14 bases lay between the germline ends. CDR1 MNHEY and CDR2 SVGEGT come from the germline V gene. The CDR3 runs to 14 residues. The CDR3: CASSYPVPPFEQYF. CDR3 DNA: TGTGCCAGCAGTTACCCAGTGCCCCCCTTCGAGCAGTACTTC.

With regard to this clone: Given the absence of the conserved phenylalanine or tryptophan at the CDR3 end, a read error is likely. The chain is built from TRBV11-2 and TRBJ1-6; 7 positions match TRBD1. The CDR3 has 16 amino acids. Trimming took 2 bases from V and 9 from J; bases not matched to a gene: 10. The V gene's germline CDR1 is SGHAT and CDR2 FQNNGV. CDR3 nucleotides: TGTGCCAGCAGCTTAATCGCCCTGACAGGGAGTTCACCCCTCCACCTT. Its protein product is CASSLIALTGSSPLHL.

Details on this clone: A junction boundary mismatches the germline segment, possibly from a read error. The rearrangement uses TRBV5-5 and TRBJ2-7; 7 nucleotides agree with TRBD1. The germline gives CDR1 SGHKS, CDR2 YYEKEE (reference sequence). The CDR3 is made up of 13 amino acids. The DNA of the CDR3 is TGTGACAGCAGCTTCACAGGGGTCGCCGAGCTGTACTTC. This gives the protein CDSSFTGVAELYF. The full variable domain, with the rest looked up from reference TRBV5-5 and TRBJ2-7, is DAGVTQSPTHLIKTRGQQVTLRCSPISGHKSVSWYQQVLGQGPQFIFQYYEKEERGRGNFPDRFSARQFPNYSSELNVNALLLGDSALYLCDSSFTGVAELYFGPGTRLTVT.

This clone was recorded a few times. This chain connects TRBV19 to TRBJ1-1, with TRBD1 matching over 9 bases. The trim removed 3 bases at V and 2 bases at J, leaving 4 bases unmatched. The CDR3 covers 15 residues. CDR1 is LNHDA and CDR2 is SQIVND in the germline V gene (reference sequence). The CDR3 spells CASSITGGANTEAFF. CDR3 DNA: TGTGCCAGTAGTATTACAGGGGGCGCCAACACTGAAGCTTTCTTT.

With respect to this clone: Likely a read error: the CDR3 ends without its conserved phenylalanine or tryptophan. The rearrangement uses TRBV4-3 and TRBJ2-2; the match to TRBD2 covers 9 bases. Germline lookup yields CDR1 LGHNA and CDR2 YSLEER. Unmatched junction bases numbered 7, after V lost 0 bases and J lost 2 bases. The CDR3 sequence is 18 residues long. CDR3 in DNA: TGCGCCAGCAGCCAAGATTCCTTAGCGGGGGTAAACACCGGGGAGCTGTTTCCC. It encodes CASSQDSLAGVNTGELFP.

The chain is built from TRBV5-1 and TRBJ1-2; D is undetermined. Germline V lookup: CDR1 SGHRS, CDR2 YFSETQ. V lost 3 bases, J lost 4 bases, and 10 bases lay in between. CDR3 length: 13 amino acids. CDR3 sequence reads: CASSSTNRYGYTF. CDR3 bases: TGCGCCAGCAGCTCCACTAACCGCTATGGCTACACCTTC.

This clone was detected only a few times. The chain is built from TRBV12-3 or TRBV12-4 and TRBJ2-6; the D gene is possibly TRBD1 (6 bases). The V end lost 4 bases, the J end lost 7 bases, and 11 bases lay between the germline ends. This CDR3 has 14 amino acids. The CDR3 protein is CASSYRVRANVLTF. DNA of the CDR3: TGTGCCAGCAGTTACAGGGTGCGTGCCAACGTCCTGACTTTC.